This record looks at one T cell receptor (beta chain) sequence and its context. What it recognizes is unknown. The sample is drawn from a study of cytomegalovirus exposure and HLA in healthy donors. PCR primers comprised 60 Vbeta and 13 Jbeta primers. Sequencing used immunoSEQ multiplex PCR; TCRdb keeps in-frame clones, though not all of them. Among just under 150,000 clones, around 80% were seen once, and the ten largest hold roughly 2.9%. CDR3 length: 15 amino acids. CDR1 and CDR2 (germline): LNHNV, YYDKDF (reference sequence). V was trimmed by 0 bases and J by 3 bases, leaving 11 bases between them. The donors comprised healthy bone marrow donors. Study-level results: The authors listed over 150 TCR beta chains as cytomegalovirus-associated.

The sequenced sample consisted of PBMCs. The TCR comes from a woman aged 30 to 39 in good health and CMV-seronegative. The chain employs TRBV15 and TRBJ2-5, with D maybe TRBD2 (5 bases). The CDR3 DNA reads as TGTGCCACCAGCAGAGATCCGGGGTCGGAAGAGACCCAGTACTTC. Its translation is CATSRDPGSEETQYF.